This T cell receptor beta chain was documented in a study of T cell repertoires in cytomegalovirus infection (dated by TCRdb to the late 2010s). Background on the whole study: The HLA type of each donor mattered for the analysis, because public TCR beta signatures pointed to carriage of CMV infection along with the matching HLA type. The investigation overall reported the following: In both this cohort and an independent roughly 330-donor cohort, the cumulative frequency of public TCR beta family members distinguished carriers of CMV infection plus the relevant HLA type. The ex vivo response was dominated by HLA-C-restricted CMV-specific TCR beta clonotypes, and the single most frequent clonotype in two of eight donors was supplied by these HLA-C-restricted clonotypes.

The table lists this clonotype with a few counts. It has no known antigen specificity. There are no base qualities to consult, and no much larger clone falls within one base. The sequencer listed for this sample is Illumina HiSeq 1500. The public reads were run again by TCRdb, first through fastp at Q25 and then through MiXCR, and only productive beta chains were kept. Identical CDR3 proteins give one entry, which carries the most common genes and DNA. Across this sample there are 200,000 to 300,000 distinct CDR3 sequences, with 9.1% seen only once. The ten largest clonotypes hold roughly 16% of the sample. The CDR3 numbers 14 residues from cysteine through phenylalanine. Of the read, only the CDR3 DNA is kept; its 42 bases are in frame from base 1. The germline V gene (reference sequence) yields LNHNV for CDR1 and YYDKDF for CDR2. V is shortened by 2 bases, J by 5 bases, and the region joining them spans 11 bases.

The sequenced sample was PBMCs. This clonotype was sampled from a human donor in good health (CMV status not recorded). Some clones in this sample may be carry-over from other donors' samples. Rearrangement joined TRBV15 to TRBJ2-3, with the D call tentatively TRBD1 or TRBD2, each fitting 5 bases. The DNA reads TGTGCCACCAGCAGACCCCGAGGGGAAGATACGCAGTATTTT. It translates to CATSRPRGEDTQYF.